These T cell receptor beta chains were read from a single sample in a study of post-analysis software for immune sequencing data. MiXCR, applied by TCRdb to the PCR reads, yields one record per CDR3 protein. The data show hundreds of thousands of distinct CDR3 sequences, roughly 45% seen once. Source material: blood. The receptors here all came from a girl aged 5-17 years with multiple sclerosis. Each CDR3 is given without its conserved first and last residue. Where a row states a size, it is once, few, many or the class of an expanded clone; other rows omit it.

-,TRBV6-2/TRBV6-3,TRBJ2-5,ASSLTGGETQY
-,TRBV29-1,TRBJ1-2,SVEDITGGSGYT
-,TRBV6-4,TRBJ1-5,ASRNRGPNQPQH
-,TRBV7-2,TRBJ2-1,ASSFLAGGQF
many,TRBV5-1,TRBJ1-2,ASSLDQGAHYGYT
-,TRBV7-9,-,ASSSLGGNGSIYEQY
few,TRBV20-1,TRBJ2-3,SARVRKREDPTDTQY
-,TRBV6-5,TRBJ2-6,ASSYSARSGANVLT
-,TRBV4-3,TRBJ2-7,ASSGGSAYEQY
-,TRBV29-1,TRBJ1-2,SVPGYGYT
few,TRBV7-2,TRBJ2-1,ASSLGDRGGMNEQF
-,TRBV7-9,TRBJ2-1,ASNPPGGGMVDNEQF
-,TRBV20-1,TRBJ2-1,SLSGRRDNEQF
few,TRBV27,TRBJ2-7,ASSPTFGRDYEQY
few,TRBV20-1,TRBJ2-3,SARDLGGIGDTQY
few,TRBV5-1,TRBJ1-4,ASSLAATNEKLF
-,TRBV28,TRBJ2-2,ASRGRGPGELF
few,TRBV5-1,-,ASRPRRIGIGQETQY
-,TRBV2,TRBJ1-5,ASSSRQGLQPQH
-,TRBV18,TRBJ2-5,ASSPLVETQY
-,TRBV6-5,TRBJ2-2,ASSYSIRGLAIGERF
-,TRBV20-1,TRBJ2-3,SARRIAAGTDTQY
-,TRBV20-1,-,SAWTGAYEQY
-,TRBV27,TRBJ1-2,ASRGRLDYGYT
few,TRBV12-3/TRBV12-4,TRBJ2-4,ASSLSGSKNIQY
-,TRBV6-2/TRBV6-3,TRBJ1-5,ASSYRVKGMGQPRH
-,TRBV12-3/TRBV12-4,TRBJ2-3,ASSGPRERGDTQY
few,TRBV9,TRBJ2-1,ASSVGGTSSYNEQF
-,TRBV28,TRBJ2-1,ASMGLAGVGYNEQF
-,TRBV6-1,TRBJ1-6,ASSGDWSSYNSPLH
few,TRBV7-9,TRBJ2-7,ASSLILAKSSYEQY
-,TRBV7-9,TRBJ1-1,ASSPRDGLWGTEAF
few,TRBV28,TRBJ2-7,ASELAGGSYEQY
few,TRBV29-1,TRBJ1-5,SATTGDQPQH
-,TRBV7-3,TRBJ2-7,ASSLGTGVGEQY
-,TRBV28,-,ASGAGLDEQY
few,TRBV20-1,TRBJ2-7,SAGVLAFFSYEQY
-,TRBV18,TRBJ2-7,ASSPRQREQY
-,TRBV7-9,TRBJ2-6,ASSIGPSGANVLT
-,TRBV3-1,TRBJ2-1,ASSQALEDGEQF
-,TRBV25-1,TRBJ2-1,ASSGGLAGKLDNEQF
few,TRBV20-1,TRBJ2-1,SARAELAGWYNEQF
-,TRBV29-1,TRBJ2-7,SVVGGVEQY
-,TRBV5-1,TRBJ1-4,ASSLGGTGALEKLF
once,TRBV19,TRBJ2-1,ASSILPLAGAYNEQF
-,TRBV11-1,TRBJ2-4,ASSLAAKIGAKNIQY
-,TRBV27,TRBJ1-4,ASRLGGANEKLF
-,TRBV6-5,TRBJ2-7,ASGRDRGIAGLYEQY
-,TRBV2,TRBJ2-1,ASQSRSLAANNEQF
few,TRBV29-1,TRBJ1-1,SVGPLRLGDTEAF
few,TRBV4-2,TRBJ2-1,ASSPQGQDSDEQF
-,TRBV20-1,TRBJ2-4,SARDTGKNIQY
-,TRBV24-1,TRBJ1-2,ATSVAGGGPYGYT